This is a list of T cell receptor beta chains from one sample in a study of sequential checkpoint blockade in melanoma. The data were produced by immunoSEQ multiplex PCR, yet TCRdb's version contains in-frame clones alone and is incomplete. The table has about 5,500 clones, 30% to 45% seen once. The sample here was tumor tissue (inferred from file names), taken from a patient given nivolumab and ipilimumab in sequence. The source is a human donor with melanoma. CDR3s include the opening cysteine and the closing phenylalanine or tryptophan. D genes are given only for firm matches. Clone size appears in some rows only: once, few, many, or a class for an expanded clone.

TRBV19,NA,TRBJ2-1,NA,TGTGCCAGTAGTATTCTCCCAGCAAATGAGCAGTTCTTC,CASSILPANEQFF
TRBV6-4,NA,TRBJ2-4,few,TGTGCCAGCAGTGAATCCGGAGCCAAAAACATTCAGTACTTC,CASSESGAKNIQYF
TRBV10-2,TRBD1,TRBJ1-5,few,TGCGCCAGCAGCGGGACAGGGAGCAATCAGCCCCAGCATTTT,CASSGTGSNQPQHF
TRBV10-3,NA,TRBJ1-5,NA,TGTGCCATCTCGGGAACTGGAAGTCCGCCCCAGCATTTT,CAISGTGSPPQHF
TRBV28,TRBD2,TRBJ2-7,NA,TGTGCCAGCAGGCCAACTAGCGGGAGGCCCCTGGAGCAGTACTTC,CASRPTSGRPLEQYF
TRBV30,NA,TRBJ2-7,NA,TGTGCCTGGAACCCTTCGACGCGTACACCCAGGTTATACTTC,CAWNPSTRTPRLYF
TRBV6-8,NA,TRBJ1-3,few,TGTGCCAGCAGTTACTCCTCCAGGGCGGGAAACACCATATATTTT,CASSYSSRAGNTIYF
TRBV2,TRBD1,TRBJ1-2,few,TGTGCCGGGGGTGGACAGGGGGGCTATGGCTACACCTTC,CAGGGQGGYGYTF
TRBV28,NA,TRBJ2-1,once,TGTGCCAGCAGTTTATCGGCAGCCTCCGCACCCTTTACCTACAATGAGCAGTTCTTC,CASSLSAASAPFTYNEQFF
TRBV28,NA,TRBJ2-7,NA,TGTGCCAGCATACGGCCCAGCGTCGGCGAGCAGTACTTC,CASIRPSVGEQYF
TRBV19,NA,TRBJ2-1,NA,TGTGCCAGTAGTTCCCTTAACGGAGGGCCGCAGGACAATGAGCAGTTCTTC,CASSSLNGGPQDNEQFF
TRBV19,NA,TRBJ2-7,NA,TGTGCCAGTAGAAGCCAGGGAGCTGACTACGAGCAGTACTTC,CASRSQGADYEQYF
TRBV11-3,NA,TRBJ1-2,few,TGTGCCAGCAGCTTGGCGGACAGAACTAACTATGGCTACACCTTC,CASSLADRTNYGYTF
TRBV15,NA,TRBJ2-7,NA,TGTGCCACCAGCAGAGAGGGGGGTAGTTACGAGCAGTACTTC,CATSREGGSYEQYF
TRBV25-1,TRBD1,TRBJ1-1,few,TGTGCCAGCAGCTTGGGAGGGACAGTATTGAACACTGAAGCTTTCTTT,CASSLGGTVLNTEAFF
TRBV6-8,NA,TRBJ2-1,few,TGTGCCAGCAGTGGGTTCGAGGGGGGCAGTGAGCAGTTCTTC,CASSGFEGGSEQFF
TRBV11-3,NA,TRBJ2-5,few,TGTGCCAGCAGCTTGGCGGGAACGTACCAAGAGACCCAGTACTTC,CASSLAGTYQETQYF
TRBV5-1,TRBD1,TRBJ2-1,NA,TGCGCCAGCAGCTCAGGACAGGGAACCTACAATGAGCAGTTCTTC,CASSSGQGTYNEQFF
TRBV5-1,NA,TRBJ1-1,NA,TGCGCCAGCAGCATACCGGACGGAATGAACACTGAAGCTTTCTTT,CASSIPDGMNTEAFF
TRBV28,NA,TRBJ2-2,NA,TGTGCCACCGGAGGCGCGAACACCGGGGAGCTGTTTTTT,CATGGANTGELFF
TRBV28,NA,TRBJ2-6,few,TGTGCCAGCAGTGCATACACAACACTGGGGGCCAACGTCCTGACTTTC,CASSAYTTLGANVLTF
TRBV18,TRBD1,TRBJ1-2,NA,TGTGCCAGCTCACTTATCGACAGGGATCTTGGCTACACCTTC,CASSLIDRDLGYTF
TRBV5-1,TRBD1,TRBJ2-2,once,TGCGCCAGCAGGGACGCGACAGGGCCCGGGGAGCTGTTTTTT,CASRDATGPGELFF
TRBV11-3,NA,TRBJ2-2,few,TGTGCCAGCAGCTTGGCAGAGCGGGTTTTGGCCGGGGAGCTGTTTTTT,CASSLAERVLAGELFF
TRBV29-1,NA,TRBJ2-4,NA,TGCAGCGTTGGAGAGCCTATAGCCAAAAACATTCAGTACTTC,CSVGEPIAKNIQYF
TRBV11-3,NA,TRBJ2-1,NA,TGTGCCAGCAGCTTAGTAGGGAGTGCATATGAGCAGTTCTTC,CASSLVGSAYEQFF
TRBV10-2,NA,TRBJ1-5,large,TGCGCCAGCAGAGATAGGGGGGCTGGTAATCAGCCCCAGCATTTT,CASRDRGAGNQPQHF
TRBV10-3,TRBD1,TRBJ1-5,NA,TGTGCCATCAGCAGGACAGGGTCAAACGATCAGCCCCAGCATTTT,CAISRTGSNDQPQHF
TRBV28,NA,TRBJ2-5,NA,TGTGCCAGCAGTTTATTTCGGACATTGGAGACCCAGTACTTC,CASSLFRTLETQYF
TRBV28,TRBD2,TRBJ2-7,few,TGTGCCAGCACGGGGAGGGCGGGTTTCTACGAGCAGTACTTC,CASTGRAGFYEQYF
TRBV19,NA,TRBJ2-7,few,TGTGCCAGTACCTCCTCATGGGGGGAGCAGTACTTC,CASTSSWGEQYF
TRBV29-1,NA,TRBJ1-1,NA,TGCAGCTCTCCGGGGGGCGCGGGGACTGAAGCTTTCTTT,CSSPGGAGTEAFF
TRBV1,NA,TRBJ2-1,few,TGCACCAGCGGGCTAAGCGGGACTGGGGACAATGAGCAGTTCTTC,CTSGLSGTGDNEQFF
TRBV15,NA,TRBJ1-3,NA,TGTGCCACCAGCAGAGATTCCGGGTTTGGAAACACCATATATTTT,CATSRDSGFGNTIYF
TRBV25-1,TRBD1,TRBJ2-3,NA,TGTGCCAGCGGTGGTTGGACAGGAGAGAGCACAGATACGCAGTATTTT,CASGGWTGESTDTQYF
TRBV18,NA,TRBJ2-5,medium-sized,TGTGCCAGCTCACCTGGACCCGCCGCTTACCAAGAGACCCAGTACTTC,CASSPGPAAYQETQYF
TRBV9,TRBD2,TRBJ2-7,few,TGTGCCAGCAGCTTAGCGGGATGGCCCTACGAGCAGTACTTC,CASSLAGWPYEQYF
TRBV19,TRBD1,TRBJ1-1,medium-sized,TGTGCCAGTAGTATCCAACAGGGGGTACTCACTGAAGCTTTCTTT,CASSIQQGVLTEAFF
TRBV6-4,NA,TRBJ1-3,NA,TGTGCCAGCAGTACAGGAAACACCATATATTTT,CASSTGNTIYF